The 13 T cell receptor beta chains in this list originate from one sample, sequenced in a study of T cell responses to AZD1222 COVID-19 vaccine. Sequencing was performed with immunoSEQ multiplex PCR; in TCRdb, only in-frame clones are kept and a portion is missing. The sample yields 85,000 to 95,000 clones, 75% to 90% seen once. The sample consisted of peripheral blood, taken 28 days after the second AZD1222 dose. The receptors were gathered from an adult who received the AZD1222 COVID-19 vaccine.

The chain joins TRBV10-2 to TRBJ2-1; D possibly corresponds to TRBD2 (6 bases). Trimming shortened V by 5 bases and J by 2 bases, and 10 bases separated the two germline ends. This CDR3 is built from 14 residues. Germline CDR1 and CDR2: WSHSY and SAAADI. CDR3 residues: CASSHGGAYNEQFF. As DNA, the CDR3 is TGCGCCAGCAGTCACGGGGGAGCCTACAATGAGCAGTTCTTC.

The J gene is TRBJ1-1, the V gene TRBV5-5; D is ambiguous. V was cut by 0 bases and J by 6 bases, with 15 bases left in between. Germline assignment: CDR1 SGHKS and CDR2 YYEKEE (reference sequence). This CDR3 is 15 amino acids long. The CDR3 here is CASSLAGDYRAEAFF. DNA for the CDR3: TGTGCCAGCAGCTTGGCCGGGGATTATCGGGCTGAAGCTTTCTTT.

The V gene is TRBV11-3, the J gene TRBJ2-7; tentative D call: TRBD2 (7 bases). Trimming shortened V by 5 bases and J by 2 bases, and 16 bases separated the two germline ends. Germline-derived CDR1 and CDR2 are SGHNT and YENEEA. The CDR3 covers 15 residues. Written as DNA, the CDR3 is TGTGCCAGCAGCGAAGGGAGGGGGGTCCCCTACGAGCAGTACTTC. This gives the protein CASSEGRGVPYEQYF. Based on the CDR3 plus reference TRBV11-3 and TRBJ2-7, the full variable domain is EAGVVQSPRYKIIEKKQPVAFWCNPISGHNTLYWYLQNLGQGPELLIRYENEEAVDDSQLPKDRFSAERLKGVDSTLKIQPAELGDSAVYLCASSEGRGVPYEQYFGPGTRLTVT.

The chain employs TRBV2 and TRBJ2-6; D remains ambiguous. Trimming pared 7 bases from V and 2 bases from J, leaving 12 bases between. CDR3 length: 15 amino acids. The germline V gene has CDR1 SNHLY and CDR2 FYNNEI. The CDR3 region is CASMETLAGANVLTF. Here the CDR3 DNA reads TGTGCCAGCATGGAGACATTGGCTGGGGCCAACGTCCTGACTTTC.

This chain connects TRBV4-1 to TRBJ2-1, with TRBD1 matching over 10 bases. Looked up from germline, CDR1 is MGHRA and CDR2 is YSYEKL. There are 16 residues in the CDR3. The V segment lost 1 base and the J segment 5 bases; nucleotides outside the gene matches: 5. The CDR3 region is CASSQGQGAYNNEQFF. The CDR3 DNA is TGCGCCAGCAGCCAAGGACAGGGGGCCTATAACAATGAGCAGTTCTTC.

This chain links TRBV2 with TRBJ1-5, with D tentatively TRBD1 (5 bases). V was shortened by 2 bases and J by 6 bases, with 14 bases between the two germline ends. Germline V gene sequence: CDR1 SNHLY, CDR2 FYNNEI. CDR3 size: 15 residues. The CDR3 sequence is CASSESAGRGQPQHF. In DNA, the CDR3 is TGTGCCAGCAGTGAAAGTGCGGGACGGGGTCAGCCCCAGCATTTT.

The J gene is TRBJ2-2, the V gene TRBV11-3, with 7 bases identical to TRBD2. This CDR3 is 14 amino acids long. Unmatched junction bases numbered 11, after V lost 9 bases and J lost 7 bases. CDR1 is SGHNT, CDR2 YENEEA, per germline. CDR3 in amino acids: CASSGLVVSGELFF. The CDR3 region has the DNA TGTGCCAGTTCCGGACTAGTCGTGAGCGGGGAGCTGTTTTTT.

By sample share, this clone is medium-sized. This chain uses TRBV25-1 with TRBJ2-7, with 7 bases that match TRBD1. Per the germline V gene, CDR1 is MGHDK and CDR2 is SYGVNS. Unmatched junction bases numbered 4, after V lost 4 bases and J lost 1 base. The CDR3 spans 14 residues. CDR3: CASSVWGQSYEQYF. The CDR3, as DNA: TGTGCCAGCAGTGTCTGGGGACAGTCCTACGAGCAGTACTTC.

The rearrangement joins TRBV11-3 to TRBJ1-1; D call uncertain. Germline lookup yields CDR1 SGHNT and CDR2 YENEEA. Deletions cut 4 bases from V and 3 bases from J, with 9 bases between. The CDR3 loop spans 13 amino acids. CDR3 coding DNA: TGTGCCAGCAGCTCCGTTTGGGACACTGAAGCTTTCTTT. Translated: CASSSVWDTEAFF.

V gene TRBV14 combines with J gene TRBJ2-5; D is unclear. Germline lookup yields CDR1 SGHDN and CDR2 FVKESK. V was clipped by 1 base and J by 5 bases, with 8 bases between them. The CDR3 is 13 amino acids. CDR3 protein: CASSQVALETQYF. The DNA of the CDR3 is TGTGCCAGCAGCCAAGTGGCGTTGGAGACCCAGTACTTC.

The chain couples TRBV27 to TRBJ1-1; D might be TRBD1 (6 bases). Germline V lookup: CDR1 MNHEY, CDR2 SMNVEV (reference sequence). V lost 4 bases to trimming and J lost 1 base, with 10 bases between them. This CDR3 comprises 14 residues. For the CDR3, the DNA is TGTGCCAGCAGTTCGGGGACACCGAACACTGAAGCTTTCTTT. It translates to CASSSGTPNTEAFF.

This chain connects TRBV19 to TRBJ2-7; unclear D gene. The CDR3 has 16 amino acids. V was trimmed by 4 bases and J by 5 bases, leaving 21 bases between them. Germline V lookup: CDR1 LNHDA, CDR2 SQIVND (reference sequence). CDR3 amino acids: CASSTTHYVGSHEQYF. The CDR3 DNA is TGTGCCAGTAGTACTACCCACTATGTGGGGTCCCACGAGCAGTACTTC.

The rearrangement uses TRBV9 and TRBJ1-1; 7 positions match TRBD1. The CDR3 sequence is 17 residues long. From germline, CDR1 is SGDLS and CDR2 YYNGEE. The ends lost 3 bases at V and 0 bases at J; junction bases unmatched: 11. Here the CDR3 reads CASSAVRQGGLNTEAFF. The CDR3 region has the DNA TGTGCCAGCAGCGCAGTCCGACAGGGAGGCCTGAACACTGAAGCTTTCTTT.